The 29 T cell receptor beta chains below all came from one sample that was sequenced in a study of cytomegalovirus exposure and HLA in healthy donors. The PCR used 60 Vbeta and 13 Jbeta primers. Clones were sequenced by immunoSEQ multiplex PCR, and TCRdb holds only the in-frame ones, with some missing. The repertoire consists of about 160,000 clones, with roughly 80% occurring once and the leading ten covering approximately 7%. The sequenced sample consisted of PBMCs. These receptors were collected from a woman younger than 45 in good health and CMV-seropositive.

J is TRBJ2-1 and V is TRBV29-1; a weak D match, TRBD2 (5 bases). The V gene lost 6 bases and the J gene lost 6 bases, with 9 bases spanning the gap. This CDR3 contains 11 residues. Germline CDR1 and CDR2: SQVTM and ANQGSEA. This CDR3 reads CSVGLSNEQFF. CDR3 bases: TGCAGCGTCGGACTGAGCAATGAGCAGTTCTTC.

V usage is TRBV7-9 and J usage is TRBJ2-3; D possibly corresponds to TRBD2 (7 bases). CDR1 and CDR2 (germline): SEHNR, FQNEAQ (reference sequence). V was pared by 2 bases and J by 0 bases, with 15 bases between. The CDR3 contains 17 residues. The DNA for the CDR3 is TGTGCCAGCAGCTTAACGAGGCGGGGGCCCAGCACAGATACGCAGTATTTT. Protein product: CASSLTRRGPSTDTQYF.

This clone was detected only a few times. This chain links TRBV9 with TRBJ1-1, with D perhaps matching TRBD1 (6 bases). The CDR3 runs 13 residues. Germline values: CDR1 SGDLS, CDR2 YYNGEE. V was cut by 0 bases and J by 8 bases, with 11 bases left in between. The CDR3 spells CASSVVAGVEAFF. The CDR3 DNA sequence: TGTGCCAGCAGCGTAGTGGCAGGGGTGGAAGCTTTCTTT.

The sample holds one count of this clone. The chain recombines TRBV5-1 with TRBJ2-5, with a possible D match to TRBD2 (6 bases). V lost 0 bases, J lost 2 bases, and 14 bases lay in between. This CDR3 spans 16 amino acids. Germline CDR1 SGHRS, CDR2 YFSETQ. CDR3 bases: TGCGCCAGCAGCTTGGTGTCTTTACGGGGGCAAGAGACCCAGTACTTC. Translated, it gives CASSLVSLRGQETQYF.

The chain has TRBV5-1 and TRBJ1-3; D call uncertain. CDR1 SGHRS and CDR2 YFSETQ come from the germline V gene. The V gene lost 0 bases and the J gene lost 3 bases, with 13 bases spanning the gap. The CDR3 length is 16 residues. CDR3 sequence (DNA): TGCGCCAGCAGCTTGGTTGGCATACGATTTGGAAACACCATATATTTT. It specifies CASSLVGIRFGNTIYF.

The V call is TRBV29-1, the J call TRBJ2-5; 7 bases match TRBD2. The ends lost 6 bases at V and 1 base at J; junction bases unmatched: 5. The germline V gene encodes CDR1 SQVTM and CDR2 ANQGSEA. This CDR3 has 13 amino acids. In DNA form, the CDR3 reads TGCAGCGTCACCAGGACTAGCCAAGAGACCCAGTACTTC. This gives the protein CSVTRTSQETQYF.

The count of this clone is one. The chain links TRBV14 to TRBJ1-3, with 10 bases that match TRBD1. The CDR3 is made up of 16 amino acids. The J segment lost 11 bases and the V segment lost 4 bases, leaving 14 bases of the junction unmatched. The V gene's germline CDR1 is SGHDN and CDR2 FVKESK. The CDR3 nucleotides read TGTGCCAGCAGCCTCCTTCGACAGGGGGCGAAGGATTCCATATATTTT. It translates to CASSLLRQGAKDSIYF.

V gene TRBV28 combines with J gene TRBJ1-4; possibly TRBD1 for D (5 bases). V lost 5 bases, J lost 4 bases, and 14 bases lay in between. CDR3 length: 15 residues. Germline V lookup: CDR1 MDHEN, CDR2 SYDVKM. Here the CDR3 reads CASSIPGLINEKLFF. As DNA, the CDR3 is TGTGCCAGCAGTATTCCGGGACTGATTAATGAAAAACTGTTTTTT.

J is TRBJ1-5 and V is TRBV7-2; D remains ambiguous. The CDR3 extends over 14 amino acids. Germline lookup yields CDR1 SGHTA and CDR2 FQGNSA. The ends were cut back, 5 bases at V and 5 bases at J, with 13 bases in the middle. The CDR3: CASSPDGGYQPQHF. The DNA of the CDR3 is TGTGCCAGCAGCCCAGATGGAGGGTATCAGCCCCAGCATTTT.

The chain links TRBV2 to TRBJ1-1; D perhaps matches TRBD1 (5 bases). V dropped 7 bases and J dropped 2 bases, with 17 bases sitting between them. This CDR3 has 15 amino acids. The germline CDR1 and CDR2 sequences are SNHLY and FYNNEI. CDR3 sequence: CASTWSGRGNTEAFF. Written as DNA, the CDR3 is TGTGCCAGCACTTGGTCCGGGAGGGGTAACACTGAAGCTTTCTTT.

The chain joins TRBV11-2 to TRBJ2-5, with D possibly matching TRBD1 (6 bases). Per germline, CDR1 SGHAT and CDR2 FQNNGV. V lost 5 bases and J 5 bases, leaving 9 bases between the germline ends. This CDR3 spans 12 amino acids. The CDR3 is CASSQGRETQYF. DNA of the CDR3: TGTGCCAGCAGCCAGGGGCGGGAGACCCAGTACTTC.

V gene TRBV29-1 combines with J gene TRBJ2-5, with D hard to call. The germline V and J ends were trimmed by 7 bases and 1 base, with 7 bases remaining between them. The CDR3 extends over 11 amino acids. Germline CDR1 and CDR2: SQVTM and ANQGSEA. CDR3 sequence reads: CSAGFQETQYF. CDR3 DNA: TGCAGCGCGGGTTTCCAAGAGACCCAGTACTTC.

The gene calls are TRBV4-2 and TRBJ2-1, with a tentative D call TRBD2 (6 bases). The V gene lost 4 bases and the J gene lost 5 bases, with 15 bases spanning the gap. From germline, CDR1 is LGHNA and CDR2 YNFKEQ. This CDR3 has 15 amino acids. The CDR3 sequence is CASSPYWGDNNEQFF. CDR3 DNA: TGTGCCAGCAGCCCGTACTGGGGGGATAACAATGAGCAGTTCTTC.

This chain uses TRBV28 with TRBJ1-3, with 11 bases identical to TRBD1. Trimming cost V 5 bases and J 7 bases; bases outside gene matches: 7. The germline V gene has CDR1 MDHEN and CDR2 SYDVKM. The CDR3 totals 15 residues. The CDR3 DNA is TGTGCCAGCAGTATACCGGGACAGGGGGTTAACACCATATATTTT. Translation: CASSIPGQGVNTIYF.

This chain links TRBV25-1 with TRBJ2-3; no definite D call. With 6 bases removed from V and 0 bases from J, the gap between germline ends came to 4 bases. The CDR3 spans 12 residues. The V gene's germline CDR1 is MGHDK and CDR2 SYGVNS. CDR3 region: CASSPSTDTQYF. CDR3 sequence (DNA): TGTGCCAGCAGCCCTAGCACAGATACGCAGTATTTT.

The rearrangement links TRBV27 to TRBJ1-1; TRBD1 matches 7 bases. CDR1 is MNHEY, CDR2 SMNVEV, per germline (reference sequence). With V trimmed by 10 bases and J by 7 bases, 9 bases remained unmatched. CDR3 length: 12 residues. Here the CDR3 reads CATRTRDSEAFF. The CDR3 DNA reads as TGTGCCACCCGTACCCGGGACAGTGAAGCTTTCTTT.

V gene TRBV29-1 combines with J gene TRBJ2-5; D is uncertain. The CDR3 covers 14 residues. Germline loops: CDR1 SQVTM, CDR2 ANQGSEA. The V gene lost 2 bases and the J gene lost 5 bases, with 15 bases spanning the gap. As DNA, the CDR3 is TGCAGCGTTGAAAGGAGTAGAGATTGGGAGACCCAGTACTTC. This codes for CSVERSRDWETQYF.

The V gene is TRBV2, the J gene TRBJ1-2; TRBD1 agrees at 9 bases. This CDR3 is built from 14 residues. J was trimmed by 2 bases and V by 6 bases; bases with no gene match: 4. The germline gives CDR1 SNHLY, CDR2 FYNNEI. Here the CDR3 DNA reads TGTGCCAGCAGCCCCGGACAGGGGAACTATGGCTACACCTTC. Translating it yields CASSPGQGNYGYTF. Based on the CDR3 plus reference TRBV2 and TRBJ1-2, the full variable domain is EPEVTQTPSHQVTQMGQEVILRCVPISNHLYFYWYRQILGQKVEFLVSFYNNEISEKSEIFDDQFSVERPDGSNFTLKIRSTKLEDSAMYFCASSPGQGNYGYTFGSGTRLTVV.

The chain recombines TRBV7-3 with TRBJ2-3, with D possibly TRBD1 on 5 matching bases. This CDR3 region has 13 residues. CDR1 is SGHTA and CDR2 is FQGTGA in the germline V gene. V was cut by 5 bases and J by 5 bases, with 11 bases left in between. The CDR3 coding sequence is TGTGCCAGCAGCCTCCTAGGGGAAGATACGCAGTATTTT. This codes for CASSLLGEDTQYF.

The chain employs TRBV6-5 and TRBJ1-1; D might be TRBD1 (6 bases). V lost 8 bases and J lost 7, with 17 bases in between. The CDR3 loop spans 13 amino acids. Germline V gene sequence: CDR1 MNHEY, CDR2 SVGAGI. CDR3 coding DNA: TGTGCCAGCTATCTCCCAGGGGTCGGTGAAGCTTTCTTT. This translates into CASYLPGVGEAFF.

The gene calls are TRBV25-1 and TRBJ2-5; D not resolved. This CDR3 region has 13 residues. The germline V gene has CDR1 MGHDK and CDR2 SYGVNS. Trimming left V 5 bases short and J 5 bases short, with 12 bases between. The CDR3 region has the DNA TGTGCCAGCAGTTATAATTTTGCGGAGACCCAGTACTTC. It codes for CASSYNFAETQYF.

The rearrangement links TRBV27 to TRBJ2-2, with 8 bases identical to TRBD1. Germline V gives CDR1 MNHEY, CDR2 SMNVEV (reference sequence). There are 15 residues in the CDR3. J lost 5 bases, V lost 5 bases, and 7 bases had no gene match. The CDR3 nucleotides read TGTGCCAGCAGTCCCCGGACAGGGTGGACCGGGGAGCTGTTTTTT. Translating it yields CASSPRTGWTGELFF.

CDR3 DNA: TGCGCCAGCAGCTCAGGGACAGTACAGGGTGAGCAGTTCTTC. Translation: CASSSGTVQGEQFF. This chain links TRBV5-1 with TRBJ2-1; TRBD1 matches 7 bases. Per germline, CDR1 SGHRS and CDR2 YFSETQ. The CDR3 is made up of 14 amino acids. The ends lost 3 bases at V and 9 bases at J; junction bases unmatched: 9. The full variable domain, rest sourced from reference TRBV5-1 and TRBJ2-1, is KAGVTQTPRYLIKTRGQQVTLSCSPISGHRSVSWYQQTPGQGLQFLFEYFSETQRNKGNFPGRFSGRQFSNSRSEMNVSTLELGDSALYLCASSSGTVQGEQFFGPGTRLTVL.

About this clone itself: Sequence at one end of the junction differs from germline and may be a read error. The chain recombines TRBV5-4 with TRBJ2-1; 8 positions match TRBD2. The CDR3 runs 17 residues. Germline V gene lookup returns CDR1 SGHNT and CDR2 YYREEE (reference sequence). Here the CDR3 reads CASNLYSGVAIYNEQFF. CDR3 nucleotides: TGTGCCAGCAACTTGTATAGCGGGGTTGCTATCTACAATGAGCAGTTCTTC.

The chain recombines TRBV29-1 with TRBJ2-7, with 7 positions matching TRBD2. The CDR3 runs to 12 residues. With 4 bases clipped from V and 1 base from J, the junction kept 1 base outside the gene matches. Germline V gives CDR1 SQVTM, CDR2 ANQGSEA. CDR3 sequence (DNA): TGCAGCGTTGCGGGAGGATCCTACGAGCAGTACTTC. As protein: CSVAGGSYEQYF.

The chain uses TRBV7-8 and TRBJ1-2, with D tentatively TRBD1 (6 bases). V lost 5 bases to trimming and J lost 7 bases, with 23 bases between them. Germline CDR1 and CDR2: SGHVS and FQNEAQ. The CDR3 is 16 amino acids. The CDR3 DNA reads as TGTGCCAGCAGCCTCCAGGGGTTTAGGGAAGGGGCTGGCTACACCTTC. It is translated as CASSLQGFREGAGYTF.

The chain combines TRBV9 with TRBJ2-5, with D perhaps matching TRBD2 (5 bases). The CDR3 is made up of 17 amino acids. Deletions cut 0 bases from V and 1 base from J, with 16 bases between. Germline CDR1 and CDR2: SGDLS and YYNGEE. The CDR3 DNA is TGTGCCAGCAGCGTAGGACGAGCCGGGAAGATCCAAGAGACCCAGTACTTC. This codes for CASSVGRAGKIQETQYF.

The chain is built from TRBV7-2 and TRBJ2-7, with 7 bases aligning to TRBD2. The V gene's germline CDR1 is SGHTA and CDR2 FQGNSA. The CDR3 extends over 14 amino acids. Trimming at V came to 7 bases and at J to 2 bases, leaving 8 bases not matched to a gene. The CDR3 nucleotides read TGTGCCAGCACCGTGTGGAGCGGGGCCTACGAGCAGTACTTC. Translated: CASTVWSGAYEQYF.

The chain couples TRBV4-2 to TRBJ1-3, with unresolved D. V gave up 0 bases and J gave up 3 bases, with 6 bases separating them. CDR1 and CDR2 from the germline V gene are LGHNA and YNFKEQ. This CDR3 spans 14 amino acids. CDR3 sequence: CASSQDSDGNTIYF. The CDR3 coding sequence is TGTGCCAGCAGCCAAGATTCAGATGGAAACACCATATATTTT.